The next 27 T cell receptor beta chains were all read from a single sample in a study of T cells in Graves' hyperthyroidism and ophthalmopathy. Amplification of TCR beta CDR3 regions was performed using RNA transcripts as template. HTBI primers were the set used in a first-round RT-PCR of the TCR CDR3. One entry per CDR3 protein results from TCRdb running MiXCR on the multiplex PCR reads. The data hold 650,000 to 850,000 distinct CDR3 sequences, with 18% observed a single time. Sequencing was carried out using blood. The receptors were gathered from a woman aged 45 to 65 with Graves' hyperthyroidism that later progressed to Graves' ophthalmopathy.

This clonotype was counted at least ten times. This sequence joins TRBV5-1 and TRBJ1-2; D not certain. CDR3 length: 14 amino acids. Germline V lookup: CDR1 SGHRS, CDR2 YFSETQ. The V and J ends lost 2 bases and 2 bases respectively, with 10 bases between them. CDR3: CASSLLGRNYGYTF. CDR3 coding DNA: TGCGCCAGCAGCTTATTAGGGCGCAACTATGGCTACACCTTC. Together with reference TRBV5-1 and TRBJ1-2, the CDR3 gives the full variable domain: KAGVTQTPRYLIKTRGQQVTLSCSPISGHRSVSWYQQTPGQGLQFLFEYFSETQRNKGNFPGRFSGRQFSNSRSEMNVSTLELGDSALYLCASSLLGRNYGYTFGSGTRLTVV.

This clonotype has only a few counts. The CDR3 DNA reads as TGTGCCAGCAGCTTAGGACGGGGGAAGGACATTCAGTACTTC. This sequence encodes CASSLGRGKDIQYF. The chain joins TRBV11-3 to TRBJ2-4; weak D call: TRBD2 (6 bases). CDR3 length: 14 residues. V shed 1 base and J shed 8 bases, with 12 bases lying between them. Germline V CDR1 and CDR2: SGHNT, YENEEA.

The chain couples TRBV28 to TRBJ1-2; TRBD1 is a possible D gene (6 bases). The CDR3 has 14 amino acids. Germline lookup yields CDR1 MDHEN and CDR2 SYDVKM. Between the trimmed V and J ends, which lost 5 bases and 6 bases, there was a span of 16 bases. The CDR3 loop is CASSQGIRPHGYTF. CDR3 coding DNA: TGTGCCAGCAGTCAGGGGATTAGGCCCCATGGCTACACCTTC.

This chain links TRBV29-1 with TRBJ2-3; weak D call: TRBD1 (5 bases). The germline V gene encodes CDR1 SQVTM and CDR2 ANQGSEA. The CDR3 extends over 15 amino acids. V lost 4 bases and J 0 bases, leaving 14 bases between the germline ends. CDR3 amino acids: CSVGAGNPSTDTQYF. DNA of the CDR3: TGCAGCGTTGGGGCAGGGAACCCTAGCACAGATACGCAGTATTTT.

V gene TRBV7-3 combines with J gene TRBJ1-2; 10 bases line up with TRBD1. Losses at the gene ends were 6 bases for V and 3 bases for J; bases not matched to a gene: 7. Germline V gene data show CDR1 as SGHTA and CDR2 as FQGTGA. This CDR3 is 15 amino acids long. The CDR3 nucleotides are TGTGCCAGCAGGACTGGACAGGGGGGAGACTATGGCTACACCTTC. It encodes CASRTGQGGDYGYTF.

This clonotype is a singleton in its sample. This chain joins TRBV29-1 and TRBJ1-1; D not certain. The V end was cut by 3 bases, the J end by 7 bases, with 9 bases between. The CDR3 is 11 amino acids. Germline lookup yields CDR1 SQVTM and CDR2 ANQGSEA. The CDR3 coding sequence is TGCAGCGTTGACTGGACGGATGAAGCTTTCTTT. Amino acids: CSVDWTDEAFF.

The V and J genes are TRBV27 and TRBJ2-7; a possible D gene is TRBD2 (6 bases). The CDR3 is 15 residues long. Germline values: CDR1 MNHEY, CDR2 SMNVEV (reference sequence). Trimming stripped 2 bases from V and 2 bases from J, with 13 bases between. The CDR3 bases are TGTGCCAGCAGTTTAGGAGGGAATGGACCCTACGAGCAGTACTTC. It yields the protein CASSLGGNGPYEQYF.

This chain connects TRBV19 to TRBJ2-2, with D perhaps matching TRBD1 (6 bases). The CDR3 consists of 15 residues. V was trimmed by 7 bases and J by 2 bases, leaving 14 bases between them. Germline loops: CDR1 LNHDA, CDR2 SQIVND (reference sequence). The DNA for the CDR3 is TGTGCCAGTACCCGAGACAGGACCAACACCGGGGAGCTGTTTTTT. Protein: CASTRDRTNTGELFF.

This clonotype was seen many times. CDR3 bases: TGTGCCAGCAGTGGCGCGACAACTAATGAAAAACTGTTTTTT. Translation: CASSGATTNEKLFF. The rearrangement uses TRBV6-1 and TRBJ1-4; D not certain. Between the trimmed V and J ends, which lost 4 bases and 0 bases, there was a span of 6 bases. The germline CDR1 and CDR2 sequences are MNHNS and SASEGT. CDR3 length: 14 amino acids.

Ten or more counts support this clonotype. V is TRBV11-2 and J is TRBJ2-2; a weak D match, TRBD2 (5 bases). Looked up from germline, CDR1 is SGHAT and CDR2 is FQNNGV. The length of the CDR3 is 15 residues. V was cut by 1 base and J by 3 bases, with 9 bases left in between. In DNA, the CDR3 is TGTGCCAGCAGCTTAGGGACGGACTACACCGGGGAGCTGTTTTTT. Translating gives CASSLGTDYTGELFF.

This clonotype was recorded many times. The chain joins TRBV12-3 or TRBV12-4 to TRBJ2-1, with D unresolved. V lost 7 bases and J lost 5, with 12 bases in between. CDR3 length: 13 amino acids. The DNA of the CDR3 is TGTGCCAGCACGTCAGCCTTCGACAATGAGCAGTTCTTC. It translates to CASTSAFDNEQFF.

With respect to this clonotype: Mismatch with germline at one junction end may stem from a read error. The chain joins TRBV7-9 to TRBJ2-5, with TRBD2 matching 8 bases. Per the germline V gene, CDR1 is SEHNR and CDR2 is FQNEAQ (reference sequence). The CDR3 is 14 residues long. DNA of the CDR3: TGTGCCAGCAGCTTAGGCGGGGGGCTAAAGACCCGGTACTTC. It translates to CASSLGGGLKTRYF.

This clonotype was seen ten or more times. The chain uses TRBV5-1 and TRBJ2-2, with a tentative D call TRBD1 (5 bases). The CDR3 is made up of 14 amino acids. Trimming took off 5 bases at V and 1 base at J, with 9 bases between the two ends. Germline assignment: CDR1 SGHRS and CDR2 YFSETQ. The CDR3 spells CASRRQGNTGELFF. Here the CDR3 DNA reads TGCGCCAGCAGGCGGCAGGGGAACACCGGGGAGCTGTTTTTT.

In its sample, this clonotype was seen a few times. The genes are TRBV12-3 or TRBV12-4 and TRBJ2-7; TRBD1 might be the D (6 bases). The V end lost 2 bases, the J end lost 3 bases, and 11 bases lay between the germline ends. The CDR3 is made up of 14 amino acids. This CDR3 is CASSLQGSFYEQYF. CDR3 sequence (DNA): TGTGCCAGCAGTTTACAGGGGTCCTTCTACGAGCAGTACTTC.

This clonotype was seen ten or more times. The chain joins TRBV7-3 to TRBJ2-5; the D gene could be TRBD1 or TRBD2 (5 bases each). The V and J ends lost 0 bases and 2 bases respectively, with 10 bases between them. CDR3 length: 15 residues. CDR1 SGHTA and CDR2 FQGTGA come from the germline V gene. CDR3 sequence reads: CASSLTLGVQETQYF. CDR3 coding DNA: TGTGCCAGCAGCTTAACGTTGGGGGTGCAAGAGACCCAGTACTTC.

This clonotype was recorded many times. The rearrangement links TRBV20-1 to TRBJ2-3; 9 bases agree with TRBD2. The CDR3 consists of 15 residues. Losses at the gene ends were 6 bases for V and 3 bases for J; bases not matched to a gene: 10. The germline V gene encodes CDR1 DFQATT and CDR2 SNEGSKA (reference sequence). In nucleotides, the CDR3 is TGCAGTGCCGGACCTAGCGGGGATAGGACAGATACGCAGTATTTT. It codes for CSAGPSGDRTDTQYF.

In its sample, this clonotype was seen many times. J is TRBJ1-2 and V is TRBV3-1; 9 bases agree with TRBD1. The J segment lost 2 bases and the V segment lost 6 bases, leaving 1 base of the junction unmatched. CDR3 length: 13 amino acids. CDR1 is LGHDT, CDR2 YNNKEL, per germline (reference sequence). The CDR3 coding sequence is TGTGCCAGCAGGGGGACAGGGAACTATGGCTACACCTTC. Protein: CASRGTGNYGYTF.

This clonotype turned up a few times. This chain connects TRBV27 to TRBJ1-2; D not resolved. The CDR3 extends over 13 amino acids. Trimming took 3 bases from V and 4 from J, leaving 9 bases between them. Per the germline V gene, CDR1 is MNHEY and CDR2 is SMNVEV (reference sequence). The CDR3 nucleotides are TGTGCCAGCAGTTTCGGGCAGTCCTATGGCTACACCTTC. Its translation is CASSFGQSYGYTF.

V is TRBV19 and J is TRBJ1-2; no firm D call. CDR3 size: 13 residues. Germline V gene sequence: CDR1 LNHDA, CDR2 SQIVND (reference sequence). V was clipped by 7 bases and J by 3 bases, with 12 bases between them. CDR3 residues: CASIERDYYGYTF. For the CDR3, the DNA is TGTGCCAGTATCGAACGGGATTACTATGGCTACACCTTC.

This clonotype was seen many times. The rearrangement joins TRBV11-1 to TRBJ1-4, with D unclear. V lost 5 bases, J lost 0 bases, and 7 bases lay in between. The CDR3 loop spans 14 amino acids. CDR1 and CDR2 from the germline V gene are SGHAT and FQDESV (reference sequence). CDR3: CASSQTATNEKLFF. In nucleotides, the CDR3 is TGTGCCAGCAGCCAGACCGCAACTAATGAAAAACTGTTTTTT.

This clonotype was observed a handful of times. The CDR3 is CASSESQGAGANVLTF. The CDR3 bases are TGTGCCAGCAGTGAATCACAGGGGGCTGGGGCCAACGTCCTGACTTTC. This chain uses TRBV6-1 with TRBJ2-6; 8 bases fit TRBD1. The germline V gene has CDR1 MNHNS and CDR2 SASEGT. V shed 2 bases, J shed 2 bases, and the junction held 2 bases outside the gene matches. This CDR3 contains 16 residues.

The sample holds many counts of this clonotype. The chain is built from TRBV7-2 and TRBJ2-1; D is ambiguous. V was shortened by 1 base and J by 9 bases, with 16 bases between the two germline ends. Germline V lookup: CDR1 SGHTA, CDR2 FQGNSA. The CDR3 extends over 15 amino acids. The CDR3 sequence: CASSLVGRLIGEQFF. CDR3 DNA sequence: TGTGCCAGCAGCTTAGTAGGGCGCTTAATCGGTGAGCAGTTCTTC.

This sequence joins TRBV5-1 and TRBJ2-1; TRBD2 aligns across 9 bases. Germline values: CDR1 SGHRS, CDR2 YFSETQ. The CDR3 spans 15 residues. With 0 bases clipped from V and 8 bases from J, the junction kept 6 bases outside the gene matches. The CDR3 reads CASSLAGGGAHEQFF. CDR3 DNA: TGCGCCAGCAGCTTGGCCGGCGGGGGGGCCCATGAGCAGTTCTTC.

Comment on this clonotype: A much more abundant neighbour one base away suggests this may be a read error. The chain employs TRBV18 and TRBJ2-2; D is possibly TRBD2 (6 bases). The CDR3 is 15 residues long. CDR1 and CDR2 from the germline V gene are KGHSH and LQKENI. CDR3 amino acids: CASSPPGGGTGGLFF. The CDR3 DNA reads as TGTGCCAGCTCACCACCCGGGGGAGGCACCGGGGGGCTGTTTTTT.

A few counts support this clonotype. J is TRBJ1-6 and V is TRBV6-1; 8 bases line up with TRBD1. The V segment lost 6 bases and the J segment 4 bases; nucleotides outside the gene matches: 2. The CDR3 has 14 amino acids. CDR1 is MNHNS and CDR2 is SASEGT in the germline V gene. CDR3 DNA: TGTGCCAGCAGACAGGGGGAGTATAATTCACCCCTCCACTTT. This sequence encodes CASRQGEYNSPLHF.

In this sample, this clonotype turned up a few times. This chain connects TRBV10-3 to TRBJ1-1; D is uncertain. The CDR3 totals 15 residues. Germline-derived CDR1 and CDR2 are ENHRY and SYGVKD. Trimming took 7 bases from V and 1 from J, leaving 16 bases between them. CDR3 sequence reads: CAINSADASNTEAFF. CDR3 sequence (DNA): TGTGCCATCAATAGCGCGGACGCTTCGAACACTGAAGCTTTCTTT.

The chain combines TRBV19 with TRBJ2-5; possibly TRBD1 or TRBD2 for D (5 bases each). In germline, CDR1 is LNHDA, CDR2 SQIVND (reference sequence). CDR3 size: 15 residues. Trimming pared 9 bases from V and 1 base from J, leaving 18 bases between. The CDR3, as DNA: TGTGCCAGCAGGACGTCTCAGGGAGCCCAAGAGACCCAGTACTTC. Translating it yields CASRTSQGAQETQYF.